The clone carrying this T cell receptor (beta chain) was seen ten or more times. This specimen comes from a study of response to subunit inactivated influenza vaccine. From the RT-PCR reads, TCRdb called clonotypes with MiXCR, one entry per CDR3 protein. The sample consists of more than 550,000 distinct CDR3 sequences, roughly 12% of them appearing once. The CDR3 runs to 14 residues. Germline values: CDR1 SQVTM, CDR2 ANQGSEA. Trimming removed 5 bases from V and 9 bases from J; junction bases left unmatched: 13. These data were also filed under a second study, of T cells expressing NK-cell markers. From that paper: TCR beta cDNA was generated via 5'RACE template switching incorporating UMIs. The TCR beta repertoires were obtained from sorted CD3+CD56+NKG2C+, CD3+CD56+NKG2C- and CD3+CD56-NKG2C+ T cells.

Here the sequenced sample was PBMCs from blood, taken on the day of vaccination. The chain employs TRBV29-1 and TRBJ2-1; 7 bases fit TRBD2. This receptor was identified in a man aged 50 or older who received an inactivated influenza vaccine. The CDR3 region has the DNA TGCAGCGTTCCTATAGGGGAGGGGATCCCTGAGCAGTTCTTC. It translates to CSVPIGEGIPEQFF.